Listed here are 8 T cell receptor beta chains from one sample, sequenced in a study of T cell clonotyping in hematopoietic cell transplantation. Measured with immunoSEQ multiplex PCR; TCRdb has only the in-frame clones, and not every one. Among about 36,000 clones listed, over 70% were seen once. Sequencing input: peripheral blood mononuclear cells. These receptors came from a woman aged 35 to 49 in good health. Some clones in this sample may be carry-over from other donors' samples.

The chain uses TRBV28 and TRBJ2-7; either TRBD1 or TRBD2 may fit D (5 bases each). V was pared by 7 bases and J by 0 bases, with 13 bases between. The length of the CDR3 is 14 residues. Germline V gene lookup returns CDR1 MDHEN and CDR2 SYDVKM. In DNA, the CDR3 is TGTGCCAGCATCGCCGGGACGGACTCCTACGAGCAGTACTTC. It translates to CASIAGTDSYEQYF.

The chain uses TRBV5-1 and TRBJ1-2; maybe TRBD1 (6 bases). The CDR3 sequence is 12 residues long. V lost 2 bases to trimming and J lost 12 bases, with 14 bases between them. Germline V gene sequence: CDR1 SGHRS, CDR2 YFSETQ. CDR3 sequence reads: CASSLRGTPHTF. In nucleotides, the CDR3 is TGCGCCAGCAGCTTACGGGGGACACCGCACACCTTC.

The chain recombines TRBV28 with TRBJ1-2; D gene unclear. Germline CDR1 and CDR2: MDHEN and SYDVKM. The CDR3 extends over 15 amino acids. V was pared by 1 base and J by 2 bases, with 11 bases between. CDR3 sequence: CASSLLGGPNYGYTF. In DNA, the CDR3 is TGTGCCAGCAGTTTATTGGGTGGACCGAACTATGGCTACACCTTC.

This chain joins TRBV19 and TRBJ1-1; 8 bases match TRBD1. The V gene's germline CDR1 is LNHDA and CDR2 SQIVND (reference sequence). V gave up 6 bases and J gave up 1 base; unmatched junction bases: 4. This CDR3 is built from 14 residues. CDR3 DNA sequence: TGTGCCAGTAGCCGGGACAGGAAGAACACTGAAGCTTTCTTT. Translated: CASSRDRKNTEAFF.

The rearrangement uses TRBV4-3 and TRBJ1-1; 8 bases match TRBD1. This CDR3 has 15 residues. V dropped 0 bases and J dropped 8; count of bases not matched to a gene: 8. CDR1 is LGHNA and CDR2 is YSLEER in the germline V gene. The CDR3: CASSQDTGTGPEAFF. CDR3 coding DNA: TGCGCCAGCAGCCAAGATACCGGGACAGGTCCCGAAGCTTTCTTT.

The V and J genes are TRBV6-5 and TRBJ1-1; D not certain. Trimming took off 6 bases at V and 3 bases at J, with 14 bases between the two ends. The CDR3 contains 14 residues. Looked up from germline, CDR1 is MNHEY and CDR2 is SVGAGI. CDR3 in amino acids: CASREQGRDTEAFF. DNA for the CDR3: TGTGCCAGCAGGGAGCAAGGTCGGGACACTGAAGCTTTCTTT.

The chain joins TRBV4-2 to TRBJ2-7; D unresolved. The CDR3 has 13 residues. Trimming took 4 bases from V and 2 from J, leaving 9 bases between them. Germline-derived CDR1 and CDR2 are LGHNA and YNFKEQ. CDR3 sequence: CASSPQDPYEQYF. The CDR3 bases are TGTGCCAGCAGCCCACAAGACCCCTACGAGCAGTACTTC.

The gene calls are TRBV19 and TRBJ2-3; 7 nucleotides match TRBD2. V lost 3 bases and J lost 2; bases outside the gene matches: 8. Germline V gene data show CDR1 as LNHDA and CDR2 as SQIVND (reference sequence). There are 16 residues in the CDR3. CDR3 loop: CASSIFPSGATDTQYF. The DNA of the CDR3 is TGTGCCAGTAGTATTTTCCCAAGCGGGGCCACAGATACGCAGTATTTT. The full variable domain, its missing parts supplied by reference TRBV19 and TRBJ2-3, is DGGITQSPKYLFRKEGQNVTLSCEQNLNHDAMYWYRQDPGQGLRLIYYSQIVNDFQKGDIAEGYSVSREKKESFPLTVTSAQKNPTAFYLCASSIFPSGATDTQYFGPGTRLTVL.